What follows describes a single T cell receptor beta chain. The sample holds many counts of this clonotype. Its antigen is still unknown. No qualities accompany the bases; no much larger clone lies one base away. This entry comes from a study of T cells in Graves' hyperthyroidism and ophthalmopathy (dated by TCRdb to the late 2010s). With regard to the full study: Peripheral blood samples were taken at initial diagnosis, before any treatment was given. The paper reports TCR Vbeta CDR3 sequencing of some 140 peripheral blood samples: around 45 ophthalmopathy, roughly 74 hyperthyroidism and 17 progressor patients. TCR V-J signatures able to tell the groups apart were searched for in a discovery cohort of 95 or so patients, of whom roughly 42 had Graves' ophthalmopathy and 57 had stable Graves' hyperthyroidism. Whether ophthalmopathy could be predicted prospectively was tested in an independent validation cohort made up of 18 hyperthyroidism patients plus 17 patients who later progressed to ophthalmopathy. After sampling, hyperthyroidism patients received methimazole starting at 30 mg daily, and ophthalmopathy patients received high-dose intravenous methylprednisolone. In addition, the study compared T-cell repertoires in thyroid tissue and in blood from a handful of Graves' hyperthyroidism patients. The 80 to 100 discovery patients were randomly divided into training and test sets at a 7:3 ratio.

From the cysteine up to the phenylalanine, the CDR3 has a length of 16 residues. Only the CDR3 part of the read is kept: 48 bases, read in frame from the first base. After removal of 6 bases from V and 4 bases from J, the junction retains 9 bases not matched to a gene. The CDR1 and CDR2 encoded by the germline V gene are ENHRY and SYGVKD. The full study reports these points: No statistical method was used to fix the sample size in advance, and group allocation was not hidden from the investigators. In validation, the model predicted progression to ophthalmopathy with over 65% sensitivity and less than 75% specificity, a median of roughly seven months before onset. A 13 V-J signature model separated ophthalmopathy from stable hyperthyroidism, with nearly 90% sensitivity and about 81% specificity in cross-validation and 80%/75% in testing. Most expanded thyroid clonotypes (frequency above 0.001) were also detected in blood, suggesting blood repertoires may reflect thyroid immune responses.

Amplification of TCR beta CDR3 regions was carried out from RNA transcripts. The TCR CDR3 was subjected to a first round of RT-PCR using the HTBI primer set and the Qiagen OneStep RT-PCR kit. Libraries were constructed in a second round of multiplex PCR, after which size selection and purification were carried out. Libraries were sequenced paired-end with 100 bp reads on an Illumina HiSeq2000. Turning to the authors' computational methods: Raw data were processed with SOAPnuke, discarding reads with adapters, uncalled bases, mean Phred below 15, or no exact constant-primer or identifier match. COPE v1.2.5 was used to merge the high-quality paired reads, and each unique nucleotide sequence was defined as a clonotype. MiTCR v1.1 was used to align the clonotypes against IMGT TRBV, TRBD and TRBJ reference segments. Only V-J combinations with frequency above 0.0001, covering 99% to 99.2% of repertoires, were analysed. The TCS score was defined as the ratio of F50 (clonal expansion) to E x V (chaos), calculated using BLOSUM62-based TCRdist between CDR3 peptides within each V-J. Welch's t-statistics and random forest reduced roughly 500 V-J features to fewer than 15, which were used in a naive Bayes classifier (R e1071). TCRdb reran the public reads through fastp at Q25 and MiXCR, keeping productive beta chains. Each entry is one CDR3 protein sequence, shown with its most common DNA and genes. TCRdb's processing, not the authors' own work, is the source of the V and J calls. The sample table holds about 560,000 distinct CDR3 sequences, of which over 15% were seen once. Approximately 18% of the sample goes to the ten largest clones.

A patient counted as having stable Graves' hyperthyroidism if no progression to ophthalmopathy occurred over 18 months of follow-up. Hyperthyroidism patients were newly diagnosed, with disease duration under 2 months, and aged 18 to 65 years. Exclusion was applied to patients with uncontrolled infections, other autoimmune diseases, pregnancy or lactation. Clinical symptoms, serum thyroxine and TRAb, thyroid ultrasound, and orbital computed tomography formed the basis for the diagnoses. PBMCs were isolated from more than 9 ml of fresh peripheral blood by Ficoll-Paque density gradient centrifugation. Total RNA was extracted with Trizol reagent, and quality was checked on an Agilent 2100 Bioanalyzer.

Sequencing was carried out using blood. This TCR was sampled from a woman younger than 30 with Graves' hyperthyroidism. The V and J segments used are TRBV10-3 and TRBJ2-1, with 10 central nucleotides matching TRBD2. The DNA sequence follows: TGTGCCATCAGGGAACGGACTAGCGGAGAATACAATGAGCAGTTCTTC. Its protein product is CAIRERTSGEYNEQFF.